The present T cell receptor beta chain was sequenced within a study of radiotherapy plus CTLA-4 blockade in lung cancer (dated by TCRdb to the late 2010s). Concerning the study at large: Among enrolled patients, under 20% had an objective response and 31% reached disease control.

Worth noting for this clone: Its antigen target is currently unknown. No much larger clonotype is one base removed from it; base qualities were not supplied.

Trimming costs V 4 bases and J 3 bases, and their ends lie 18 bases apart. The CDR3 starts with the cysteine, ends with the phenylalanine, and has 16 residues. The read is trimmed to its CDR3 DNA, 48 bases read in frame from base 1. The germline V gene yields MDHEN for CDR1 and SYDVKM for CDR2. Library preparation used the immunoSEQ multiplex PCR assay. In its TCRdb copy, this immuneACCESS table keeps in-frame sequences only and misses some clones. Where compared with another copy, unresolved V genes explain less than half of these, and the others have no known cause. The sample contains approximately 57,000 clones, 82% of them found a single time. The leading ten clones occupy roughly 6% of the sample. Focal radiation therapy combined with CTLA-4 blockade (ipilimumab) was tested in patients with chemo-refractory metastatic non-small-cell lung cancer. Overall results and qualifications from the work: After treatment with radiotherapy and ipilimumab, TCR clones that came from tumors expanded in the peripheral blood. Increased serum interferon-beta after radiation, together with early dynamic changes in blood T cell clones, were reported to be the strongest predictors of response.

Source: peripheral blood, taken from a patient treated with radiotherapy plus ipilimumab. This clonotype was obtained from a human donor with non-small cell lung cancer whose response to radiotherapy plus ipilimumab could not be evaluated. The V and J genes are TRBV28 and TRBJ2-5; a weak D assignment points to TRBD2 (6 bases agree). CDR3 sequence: CASSSSRAGMKETQYF. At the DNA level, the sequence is TGTGCCAGCAGTTCCTCCCGGGCGGGAATGAAAGAGACCCAGTACTTC.